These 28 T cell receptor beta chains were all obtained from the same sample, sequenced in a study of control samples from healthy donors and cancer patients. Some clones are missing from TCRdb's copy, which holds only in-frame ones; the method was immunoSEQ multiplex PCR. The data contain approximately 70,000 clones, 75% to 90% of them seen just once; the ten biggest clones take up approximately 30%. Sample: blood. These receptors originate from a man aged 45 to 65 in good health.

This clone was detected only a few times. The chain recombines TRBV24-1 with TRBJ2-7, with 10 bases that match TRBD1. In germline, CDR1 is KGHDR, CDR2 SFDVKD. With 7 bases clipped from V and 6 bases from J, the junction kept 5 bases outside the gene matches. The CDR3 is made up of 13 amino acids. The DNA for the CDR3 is TGTGCCACCAGGGACAGGGGGTATACCGAGCAGTACTTC. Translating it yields CATRDRGYTEQYF.

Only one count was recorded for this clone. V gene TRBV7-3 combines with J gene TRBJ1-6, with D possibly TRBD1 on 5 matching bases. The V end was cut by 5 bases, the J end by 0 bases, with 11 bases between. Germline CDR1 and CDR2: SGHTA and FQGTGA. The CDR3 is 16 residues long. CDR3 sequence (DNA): TGTGCCAGCAGCGCCCAGGGTCGCTCCTATAATTCACCCCTCCACTTT. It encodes CASSAQGRSYNSPLHF. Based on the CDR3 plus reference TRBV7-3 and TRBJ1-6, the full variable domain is GAGVSQTPSNKVTEKGKYVELRCDPISGHTALYWYRQSLGQGPEFLIYFQGTGAADDSGLPNDRFFAVRPEGSVSTLKIQRTERGDSAVYLCASSAQGRSYNSPLHFGNGTRLTVT.

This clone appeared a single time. This CDR3 is CASTLGRLGQGGPNYGYTF. CDR3 bases: TGTGCCAGTACCTTAGGGAGGCTGGGGCAGGGAGGCCCTAACTATGGCTACACCTTC. The V call is TRBV19, the J call TRBJ1-2, with D tentatively TRBD1 (5 bases). The CDR3 extends over 19 amino acids. The V gene lost 7 bases and the J gene lost 0 bases, with 27 bases spanning the gap. The V gene's germline CDR1 is LNHDA and CDR2 SQIVND (reference sequence).

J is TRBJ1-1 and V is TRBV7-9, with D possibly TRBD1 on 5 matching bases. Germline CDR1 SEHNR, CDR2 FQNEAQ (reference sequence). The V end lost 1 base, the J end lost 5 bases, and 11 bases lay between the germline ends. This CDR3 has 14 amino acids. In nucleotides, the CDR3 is TGTGCCAGCAGCTTAGTGGGGGTGGGGACTGAAGCTTTCTTT. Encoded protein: CASSLVGVGTEAFF.

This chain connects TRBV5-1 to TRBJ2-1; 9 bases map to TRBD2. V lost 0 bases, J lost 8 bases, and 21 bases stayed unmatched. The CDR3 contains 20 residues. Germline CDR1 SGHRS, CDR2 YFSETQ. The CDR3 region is CASSLEGRFWLAGVVDEQFF. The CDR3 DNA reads TGCGCCAGCAGCTTGGAAGGGAGATTTTGGTTAGCGGGAGTGGTGGATGAGCAGTTCTTC.

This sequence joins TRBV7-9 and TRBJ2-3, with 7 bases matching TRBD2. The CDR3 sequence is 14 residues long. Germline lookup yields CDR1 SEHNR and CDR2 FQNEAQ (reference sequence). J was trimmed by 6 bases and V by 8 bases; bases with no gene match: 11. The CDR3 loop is CASSMGGRSDTQYF. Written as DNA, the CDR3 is TGTGCCAGCTCCATGGGGGGGAGGTCTGATACGCAGTATTTT.

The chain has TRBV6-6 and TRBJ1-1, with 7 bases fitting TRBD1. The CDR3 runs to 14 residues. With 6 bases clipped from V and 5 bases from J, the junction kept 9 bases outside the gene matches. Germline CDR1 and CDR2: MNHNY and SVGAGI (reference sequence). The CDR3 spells CASRSGTVTTEAFF. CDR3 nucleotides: TGTGCCAGCAGGTCCGGGACAGTAACAACTGAAGCTTTCTTT.

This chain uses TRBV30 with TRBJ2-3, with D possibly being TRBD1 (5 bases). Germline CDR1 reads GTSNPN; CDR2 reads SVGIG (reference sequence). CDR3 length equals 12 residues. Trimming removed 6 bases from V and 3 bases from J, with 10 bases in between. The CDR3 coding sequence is TGTGCCTGTCTTTCAGGGACAGATACGCAGTATTTT. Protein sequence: CACLSGTDTQYF.

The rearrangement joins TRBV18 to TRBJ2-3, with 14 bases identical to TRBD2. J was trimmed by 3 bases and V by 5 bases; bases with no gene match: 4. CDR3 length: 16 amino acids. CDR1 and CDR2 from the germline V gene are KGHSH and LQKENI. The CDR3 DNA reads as TGTGCCAGCTCATTACGGACTAGCGGGGGGACAGATACGCAGTATTTT. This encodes CASSLRTSGGTDTQYF.

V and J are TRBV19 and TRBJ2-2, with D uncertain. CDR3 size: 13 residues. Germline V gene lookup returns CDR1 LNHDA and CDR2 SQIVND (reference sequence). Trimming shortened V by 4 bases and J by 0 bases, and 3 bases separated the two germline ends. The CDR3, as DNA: TGTGCCAGTAGTAACCCGAACACCGGGGAGCTGTTTTTT. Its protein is CASSNPNTGELFF. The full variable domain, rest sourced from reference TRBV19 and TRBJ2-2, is DGGITQSPKYLFRKEGQNVTLSCEQNLNHDAMYWYRQDPGQGLRLIYYSQIVNDFQKGDIAEGYSVSREKKESFPLTVTSAQKNPTAFYLCASSNPNTGELFFGEGSRLTVL.

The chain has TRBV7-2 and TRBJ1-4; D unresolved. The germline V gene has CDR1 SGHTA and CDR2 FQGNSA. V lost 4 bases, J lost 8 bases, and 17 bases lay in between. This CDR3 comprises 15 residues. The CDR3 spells CASSSGPVIGEKLFF. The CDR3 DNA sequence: TGTGCCAGCAGCTCCGGGCCAGTAATAGGGGAAAAACTGTTTTTT.

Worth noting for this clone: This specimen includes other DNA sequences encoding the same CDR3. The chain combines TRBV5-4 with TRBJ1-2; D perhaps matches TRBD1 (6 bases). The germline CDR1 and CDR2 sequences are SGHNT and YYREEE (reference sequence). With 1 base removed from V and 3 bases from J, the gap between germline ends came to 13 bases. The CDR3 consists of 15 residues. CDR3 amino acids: CASSLRGGGHYGYTF. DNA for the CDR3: TGTGCCAGCAGCTTGCGAGGGGGGGGTCACTATGGCTACACCTTC.

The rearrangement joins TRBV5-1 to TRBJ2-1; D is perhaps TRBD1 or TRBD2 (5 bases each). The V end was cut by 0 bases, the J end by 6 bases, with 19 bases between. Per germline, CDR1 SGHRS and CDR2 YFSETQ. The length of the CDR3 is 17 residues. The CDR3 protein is CASSLGASRVDSNEQFF. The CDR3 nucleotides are TGCGCCAGCAGCTTGGGGGCCTCGAGGGTAGACAGCAATGAGCAGTTCTTC.

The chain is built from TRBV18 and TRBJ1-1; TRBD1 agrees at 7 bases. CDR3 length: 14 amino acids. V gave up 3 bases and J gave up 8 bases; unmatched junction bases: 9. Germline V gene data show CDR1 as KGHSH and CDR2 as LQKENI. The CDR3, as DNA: TGTGCCAGCTCACCCGACCTCGGACAGGCAGAAGCTTTCTTT. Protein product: CASSPDLGQAEAFF.

CDR3 residues: CAWAAGGPSSYNSPLHF. CDR3 coding DNA: TGTGCGTGGGCGGCAGGGGGACCAAGCTCCTATAATTCACCCCTCCACTTT. The chain joins TRBV5-4 to TRBJ1-6; TRBD1 agrees at 7 bases. This CDR3 region has 17 residues. Germline assignment: CDR1 SGHNT and CDR2 YYREEE (reference sequence).

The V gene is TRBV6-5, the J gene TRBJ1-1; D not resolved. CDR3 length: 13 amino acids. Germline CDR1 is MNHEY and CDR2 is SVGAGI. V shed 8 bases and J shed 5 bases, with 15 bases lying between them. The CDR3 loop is CASGRGVRTEAFF. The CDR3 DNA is TGTGCCAGCGGGCGCGGGGTTCGGACTGAAGCTTTCTTT.

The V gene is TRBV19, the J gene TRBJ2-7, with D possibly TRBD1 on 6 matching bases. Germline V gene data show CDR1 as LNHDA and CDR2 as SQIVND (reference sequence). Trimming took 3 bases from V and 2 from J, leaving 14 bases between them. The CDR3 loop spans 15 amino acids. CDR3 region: CASSIYRQATYEQYF. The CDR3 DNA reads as TGTGCCAGTAGTATCTATAGACAGGCTACCTACGAGCAGTACTTC.

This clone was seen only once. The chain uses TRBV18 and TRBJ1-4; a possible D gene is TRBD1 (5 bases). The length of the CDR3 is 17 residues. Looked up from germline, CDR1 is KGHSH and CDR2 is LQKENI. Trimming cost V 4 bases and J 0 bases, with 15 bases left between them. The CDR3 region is CASSLGRGLSTNEKLFF. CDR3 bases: TGTGCCAGCTCACTAGGAAGGGGATTATCAACTAATGAAAAACTGTTTTTT.

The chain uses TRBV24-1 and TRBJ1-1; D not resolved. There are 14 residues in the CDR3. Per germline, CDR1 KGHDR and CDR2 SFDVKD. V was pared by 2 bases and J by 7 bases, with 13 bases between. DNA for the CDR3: TGTGCCACCAGTGATTCAGACCTTAGAGGTGAAGCTTTCTTT. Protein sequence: CATSDSDLRGEAFF.

The CDR3 bases are TGTGCCAGCAGCTCAGTTGGGGGCCAGCAGCCCCAGCATTTT. Amino acids: CASSSVGGQQPQHF. The chain couples TRBV9 to TRBJ1-5, with D possibly matching TRBD1 (6 bases). Trimming shortened V by 4 bases and J by 7 bases, and 15 bases separated the two germline ends. The CDR3 totals 14 residues. In germline, CDR1 is SGDLS, CDR2 YYNGEE.

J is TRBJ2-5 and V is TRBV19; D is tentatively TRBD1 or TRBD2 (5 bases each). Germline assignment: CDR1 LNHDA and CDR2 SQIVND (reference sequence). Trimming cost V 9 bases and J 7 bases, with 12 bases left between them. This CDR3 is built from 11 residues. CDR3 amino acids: CASGARGTQYF. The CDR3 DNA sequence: TGTGCCAGCGGGGCTCGAGGGACCCAGTACTTC.

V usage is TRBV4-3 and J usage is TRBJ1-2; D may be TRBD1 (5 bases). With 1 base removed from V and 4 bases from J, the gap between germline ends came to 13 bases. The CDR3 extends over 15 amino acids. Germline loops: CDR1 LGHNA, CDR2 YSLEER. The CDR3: CASSQGSGGVYGYTF. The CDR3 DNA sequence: TGCGCCAGCAGCCAAGGGTCGGGGGGGGTCTATGGCTACACCTTC.

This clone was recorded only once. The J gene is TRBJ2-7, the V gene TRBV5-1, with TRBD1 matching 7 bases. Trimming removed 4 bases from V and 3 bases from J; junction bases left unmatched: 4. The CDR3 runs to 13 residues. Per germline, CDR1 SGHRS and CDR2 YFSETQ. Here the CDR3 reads CASSVGTDYEQYF. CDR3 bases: TGCGCCAGCAGCGTTGGGACAGACTACGAGCAGTACTTC. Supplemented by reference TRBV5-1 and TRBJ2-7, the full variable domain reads KAGVTQTPRYLIKTRGQQVTLSCSPISGHRSVSWYQQTPGQGLQFLFEYFSETQRNKGNFPGRFSGRQFSNSRSEMNVSTLELGDSALYLCASSVGTDYEQYFGPGTRLTVT.

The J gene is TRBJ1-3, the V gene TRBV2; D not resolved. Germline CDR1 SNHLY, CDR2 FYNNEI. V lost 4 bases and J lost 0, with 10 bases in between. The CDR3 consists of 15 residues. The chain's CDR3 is CASSAATYSGNTIYF. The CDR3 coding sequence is TGTGCCAGCAGTGCTGCGACCTACTCTGGAAACACCATATATTTT.

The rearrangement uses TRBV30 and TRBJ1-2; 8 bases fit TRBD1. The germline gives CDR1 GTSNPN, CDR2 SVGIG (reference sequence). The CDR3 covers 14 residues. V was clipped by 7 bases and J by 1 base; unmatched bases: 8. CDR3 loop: CASPDRDFNYGYTF. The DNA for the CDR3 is TGTGCCTCCCCGGACAGGGACTTTAACTATGGCTACACCTTC.

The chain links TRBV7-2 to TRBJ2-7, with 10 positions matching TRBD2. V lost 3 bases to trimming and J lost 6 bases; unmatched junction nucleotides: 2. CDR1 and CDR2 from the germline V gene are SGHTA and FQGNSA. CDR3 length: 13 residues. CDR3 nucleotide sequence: TGTGCCAGCAGCTTCAGCGGGGGGGTCGAGCAGTACTTC. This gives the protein CASSFSGGVEQYF.

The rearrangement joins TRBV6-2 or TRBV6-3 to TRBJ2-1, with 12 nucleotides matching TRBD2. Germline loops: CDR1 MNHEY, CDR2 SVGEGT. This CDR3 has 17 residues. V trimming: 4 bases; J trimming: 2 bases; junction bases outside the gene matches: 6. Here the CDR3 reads CASSSVGLAGTYNEQFF. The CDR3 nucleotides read TGTGCCAGCAGTTCCGTCGGACTAGCGGGGACCTACAATGAGCAGTTCTTC.

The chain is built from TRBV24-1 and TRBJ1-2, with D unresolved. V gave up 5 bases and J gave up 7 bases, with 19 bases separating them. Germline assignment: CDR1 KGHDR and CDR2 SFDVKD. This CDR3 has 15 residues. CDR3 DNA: TGTGCCACCAGTGGGATTACCGGGCCCCGTCGTGGCTACACCTTC. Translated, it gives CATSGITGPRRGYTF.